This T cell receptor (beta chain) was documented in a study of shared clonotypes between healthy human individuals. General study findings and limits: Researchers found naive subsets generally carried larger estimated richness than memory subsets. Among donors, the sharing of clonotypes was expected to be influenced by sequencing depth.

Libraries were prepared by immunoSEQ multiplex PCR; TCRdb keeps only in-frame clonotypes and omits some of them. The repertoire holds a few million clones, with 90% to 96% as singletons. This clone was picked up one time. Its specificity is not known. The sequence came from a man between 18 and 35 years old in good health. Sequencing input: naive CD4+ T cells sorted from blood. Subset meaning: CD45RA+ positively selected.

CDR3 protein: CASSRQGWGEQYF. The CDR3 bases are TGTGCCAGCAGTCGCCAGGGTTGGGGCGAGCAGTACTTC. V is TRBV5-6 and J is TRBJ2-7; D may be TRBD1 (5 bases). Germline V gives CDR1 SGHDT, CDR2 YYEEEE. The CDR3 is 13 residues long. The V and J ends lost 5 bases and 6 bases respectively, with 15 bases between them.